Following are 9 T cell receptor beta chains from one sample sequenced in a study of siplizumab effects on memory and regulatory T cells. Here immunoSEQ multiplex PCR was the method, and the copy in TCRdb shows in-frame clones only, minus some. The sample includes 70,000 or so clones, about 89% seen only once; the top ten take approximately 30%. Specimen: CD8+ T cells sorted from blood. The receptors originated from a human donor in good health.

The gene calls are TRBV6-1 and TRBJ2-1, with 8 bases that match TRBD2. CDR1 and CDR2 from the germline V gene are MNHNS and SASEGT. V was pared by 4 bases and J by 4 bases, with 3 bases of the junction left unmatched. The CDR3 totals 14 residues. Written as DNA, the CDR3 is TGTGCCAGCAGTGTTCCGGGAGGGTACAATGAGCAGTTCTTC. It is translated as CASSVPGGYNEQFF.

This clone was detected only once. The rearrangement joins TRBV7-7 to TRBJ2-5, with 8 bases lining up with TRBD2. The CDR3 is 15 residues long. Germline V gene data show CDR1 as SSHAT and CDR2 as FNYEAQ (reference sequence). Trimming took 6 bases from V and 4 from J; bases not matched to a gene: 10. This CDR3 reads CASSAGGGRGETQYF. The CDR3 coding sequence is TGTGCCAGCAGTGCCGGGGGGGGGCGAGGAGAGACCCAGTACTTC.

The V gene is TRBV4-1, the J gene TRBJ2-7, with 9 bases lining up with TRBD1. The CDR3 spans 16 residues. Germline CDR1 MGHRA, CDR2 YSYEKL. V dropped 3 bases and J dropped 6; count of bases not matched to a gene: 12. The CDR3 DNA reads TGCGCCAGCAGCCAGACCTCCGGGACAGGGAACATCGAGCAGTACTTC. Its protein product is CASSQTSGTGNIEQYF.

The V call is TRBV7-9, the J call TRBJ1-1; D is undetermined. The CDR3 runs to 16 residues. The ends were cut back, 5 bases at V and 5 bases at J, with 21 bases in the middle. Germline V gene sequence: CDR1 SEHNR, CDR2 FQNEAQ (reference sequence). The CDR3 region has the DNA TGTGCCAGCAGCCCAGAGGGTTGGAAAGGGCAGACTGAAGCTTTCTTT. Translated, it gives CASSPEGWKGQTEAFF. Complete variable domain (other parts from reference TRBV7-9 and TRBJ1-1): DTGVSQNPRHKITKRGQNVTFRCDPISEHNRLYWYRQTLGQGPEFLTYFQNEAQLEKSRLLSDRFSAERPKGSFSTLEIQRTEQGDSAMYLCASSPEGWKGQTEAFFGQGTRLTVV.

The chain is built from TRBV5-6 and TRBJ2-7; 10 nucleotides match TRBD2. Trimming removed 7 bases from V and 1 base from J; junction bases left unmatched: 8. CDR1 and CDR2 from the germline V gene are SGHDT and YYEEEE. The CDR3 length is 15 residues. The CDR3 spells CASAIAGGPSYEQYF. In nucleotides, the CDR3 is TGTGCCAGCGCAATAGCGGGAGGACCTTCCTACGAGCAGTACTTC.

The CDR3 region has the DNA TGTGCCACCAGCAGAGCGGGGGGGTCGCTCAATGAGCAGTTCTTC. This codes for CATSRAGGSLNEQFF. The chain couples TRBV15 to TRBJ2-1; 8 bases align to TRBD2. V lost 1 base and J lost 6; bases outside the gene matches: 5. The CDR3 totals 15 residues. The germline V gene has CDR1 LNHNV and CDR2 YYDKDF (reference sequence).

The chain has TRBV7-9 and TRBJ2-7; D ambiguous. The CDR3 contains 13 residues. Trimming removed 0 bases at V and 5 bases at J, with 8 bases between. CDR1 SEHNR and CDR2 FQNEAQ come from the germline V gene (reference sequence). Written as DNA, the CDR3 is TGTGCCAGCAGCTTAGCAATTTCGGACGAGCAGTACTTC. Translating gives CASSLAISDEQYF.

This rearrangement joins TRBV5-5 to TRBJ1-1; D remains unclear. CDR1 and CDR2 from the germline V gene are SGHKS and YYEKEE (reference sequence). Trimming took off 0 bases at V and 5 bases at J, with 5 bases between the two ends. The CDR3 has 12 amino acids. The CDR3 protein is CASSLVGTEAFF. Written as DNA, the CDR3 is TGTGCCAGCAGCTTGGTGGGAACTGAAGCTTTCTTT.

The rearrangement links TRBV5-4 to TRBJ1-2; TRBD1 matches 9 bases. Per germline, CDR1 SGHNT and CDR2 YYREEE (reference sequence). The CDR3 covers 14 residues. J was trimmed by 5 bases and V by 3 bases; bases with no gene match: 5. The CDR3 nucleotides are TGTGCCAGCAGCTGGACAGGGGTGACTTATGGCTACACCTTC. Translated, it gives CASSWTGVTYGYTF.